Reported below is one T cell receptor beta chain. This clone has only a few counts. The specificity of this receptor is unknown. No base quality information exists; no much larger clone differs at one position. The High Capacity cDNA Reverse Transcription Kit was used to reverse transcribe all of the isolated RNA, meaning that expressed TCRB transcripts were what got sequenced. Deep immunoSEQ sequencing was performed on naive, central memory and regulatory T cell samples, with an average of about 4 million total reads per sample. Sorted cells were lysed in RLT buffer and RNA was extracted with DNase-treated RNeasy Micro or Mini kits, depending on cell number. Each cell subset was processed on its own to prevent cross-contamination, while patient and healthy donor samples were processed together. The immunoSEQ multiplex PCR was used to amplify TCRB sequences from cDNA, generating 87-bp fragments that spanned the CDR3 region. The amplicons were sequenced using the Illumina HiSeq platform. The authors processed their data as follows. PCR bias was corrected computationally using synthetic template baselines, and reads within Hamming distance 2 were collapsed, with unmergeable singletons discarded. Reads were aligned to IMGT to assign V, D and J genes, CDR3 length, and insertions or deletions at six rearrangement sites. Within each subset, clonotype counts were normalized to sorted cell number, and only after that were true diversity and Gini coefficients computed with the tcR R package. Repertoire sharing was quantified using the overlap coefficient calculated on TCRB nucleotide sequences. Out-of-frame TCRB sequences from naive cells were analyzed as a proxy for the pre-selection repertoire. In its TCRdb copy, this immuneACCESS table keeps in-frame sequences only and misses some clones. Where compared with another copy, unresolved V genes explain less than half of these, and the others have no known cause. The V and J calls and clone size come from that table; D and trimming were worked out from the DNA. The sample includes hundreds of thousands of clones, with around 15% observed a single time. Approximately 0.022% of the sample lies in the top ten.

These data originate in a study of beta chain features in type 1 diabetes (dated by TCRdb to 2016 to 2018). Concerning the study at large: Patients and healthy donors did not differ in mean age, gender distribution, total cell number or subset yield. Across all samples, approximately 100 million sorted cells were examined, and cell number per subset correlated strongly with RNA yield. The study compared the TCRB repertoires of sorted circulating CD4+ T cell subsets in recently diagnosed type 1 diabetes patients with those in matched healthy donors. Regulatory and stem cell-like memory subsets were obtained from only 8 patients and roughly eight healthy donors, while naive and central memory subsets were obtained from all 30 or so donors. Study-wide findings and limitations: Shorter templates might have been favored by PCR, but patient and control samples were amplified and corrected together, so both groups would have been affected equally by any skew. At VDJ recombination sites, type 1 diabetes patients had fewer insertions and more deleted nucleotides, which implies abnormalities in thymic rearrangement. HLA sub-analyses involved small numbers of individuals, so any influence of HLA type on TCRB rearrangement remained unresolved. Type 1 diabetes patients showed a moderate but significant shortening of TCRB CDR3 length in all four CD4+ subsets. The naive, central memory and regulatory TCRB repertoires appeared to resemble one another more closely among patients than among healthy donors. Sequencing cDNA rather than genomic DNA could over-represent highly expressing activated cells, although activation and CD3 levels did not differ between groups.

Each donor gave one peripheral blood draw, averaging roughly 100 mL, which was collected into heparinised tubes. Using a panel that included CD45RO, CCR7, CD25, CD127, CD95 and CD27, naive, central memory, regulatory and stem cell-like memory CD4+ T cells were sorted on a BD FACSAria II. A purity above 95% was achieved for all sorted populations. Right away, PBMCs were isolated by Lymphoprep density gradient centrifugation and were stained directly, with no culture step. Samples were stained and sorted in pairs, with one healthy donor and one patient per experiment, so that batch effects were minimized. As encoded in the germline V gene (reference sequence), CDR1 is GTSNPN while CDR2 is SVGIG. The CDR3 starts with the cysteine, ends with the phenylalanine, and has 16 residues. Only the CDR3 DNA stays, 48 bases, in frame from base 1. V loses 5 bases at its end and J loses 1 base; junction bases beyond the gene matches: 9.

The source is a man aged 18 to 30 with type 1 diabetes. The receptor chain draws on TRBV30 and TRBJ2-1; a stretch of 9 junction bases matches TRBD1. Sequencing input: naive CD4+ T cells from blood. In light of the paper, this sample's cell subset or site label describes: true naive CD4+ T cells. The CDR3: CAWGSLTGGSYNEQFF. In nucleotide form, the sequence is TGTGCCTGGGGTTCCCTGACAGGGGGTTCCTACAATGAGCAGTTCTTC. Reference TRBV30 and TRBJ2-1 genes cover what lies past the CDR3, so the full variable domain is SQTIHQWPATLVQPVGSPLSLECTVEGTSNPNLYWYRQAAGRGLQLLFYSVGIGQISSEVPQNLSASRPQDRQFILSSKKLLLSDSGFYLCAWGSLTGGSYNEQFFGPGTRLTVL.